Listed below are T cell receptor beta chains from one sample, sequenced in a study of blood T cell repertoires in COVID-19. Data came from immunoSEQ multiplex PCR; TCRdb stores just in-frame clones and leaves some out. Found here are 72,000 or so clones, around 85% of them singletons; the top ten hold roughly a third. Specimen: peripheral blood. These receptors were collected from a woman at least 80 years old with active or convalescent COVID-19. CDR3s include the opening cysteine and the closing phenylalanine or tryptophan. Each record gives: clone size, J gene, V gene, D gene, CDR3 protein, CDR3 DNA. D genes are given only for firm matches. Clone size is not always given. Where it is, it says once, few, many or a class for expanded clones.

size: .
J: TRBJ2-3
V: TRBV11-3
D: TRBD2
CDR3: CASSLRPSRGGTDTQYF
DNA: TGTGCCAGCAGCTTAAGGCCAAGCCGGGGGGGCACAGATACGCAGTATTTT

size: .
J: TRBJ1-2
V: TRBV6-5
D: .
CDR3: CASSLTRAGSGYTF
DNA: TGTGCCAGCAGCCTCACCCGCGCCGGGTCCGGCTACACCTTC

size: .
J: TRBJ2-7
V: TRBV2
D: TRBD1
CDR3: CASSERFSTGIHEQYF
DNA: TGTGCCAGCAGTGAACGGTTCTCGACAGGGATCCACGAGCAGTACTTC

size: .
J: TRBJ1-1
V: TRBV19
D: .
CDR3: CASSMTVNTEAFF
DNA: TGTGCCAGTAGTATGACAGTGAACACTGAAGCTTTCTTT

size: .
J: TRBJ2-7
V: TRBV6-5
D: .
CDR3: CASSYSPIGDAEQYF
DNA: TGTGCCAGCAGTTACTCGCCGATCGGGGATGCCGAGCAGTACTTC

size: few
J: TRBJ1-1
V: TRBV28
D: .
CDR3: CASRDTGQAFF
DNA: TGTGCCAGCAGGGACACAGGGCAAGCTTTCTTT

size: few
J: TRBJ1-2
V: TRBV28
D: .
CDR3: CASSPGTKIGGYTF
DNA: TGTGCCAGCAGTCCCGGGACAAAAATTGGCGGCTACACCTTC

size: .
J: TRBJ2-3
V: TRBV19
D: .
CDR3: CASSITRGGTFTDTQYF
DNA: TGTGCCAGTAGTATCACGAGGGGGGGGACGTTCACAGATACGCAGTATTTT

size: once
J: TRBJ1-2
V: TRBV6-5
D: TRBD1
CDR3: CASTPDRVHGYTF
DNA: TGTGCCAGCACTCCGGACAGGGTACATGGCTACACCTTC

size: .
J: TRBJ1-2
V: TRBV7-9
D: TRBD1
CDR3: CASSPGDRESYGYTF
DNA: TGTGCCAGCAGCCCCGGGGACAGGGAATCATATGGCTACACCTTC

size: once
J: TRBJ2-5
V: TRBV4-1
D: .
CDR3: CASSQGGGGLETQYF
DNA: TGCGCCAGCAGCCAAGGTGGAGGGGGCCTTGAGACCCAGTACTTC

size: .
J: TRBJ1-1
V: TRBV18
D: TRBD1
CDR3: CASSPIIVGQGVAEAFF
DNA: TGTGCCAGCTCACCAATAATTGTCGGGCAGGGGGTCGCTGAAGCTTTCTTT

size: .
J: TRBJ2-3
V: TRBV7-3
D: TRBD2
CDR3: CASSFQSGGPRPDTQYF
DNA: TGTGCCAGCAGCTTTCAGAGCGGGGGGCCCCGTCCAGATACGCAGTATTTT

size: .
J: TRBJ2-5
V: TRBV9
D: .
CDR3: CASSVEAGRETQYF
DNA: TGTGCCAGCAGCGTAGAGGCGGGCCGGGAGACCCAGTACTTC

size: .
J: TRBJ2-3
V: TRBV3-1/TRBV3-2
D: TRBD2
CDR3: CASSHLAGGLADTQYF
DNA: TGTGCCAGCAGCCATCTAGCGGGGGGGCTTGCAGATACGCAGTATTTT

size: once
J: TRBJ2-5
V: TRBV4-3
D: TRBD2
CDR3: CASSQEGTSGETQYF
DNA: TGCGCCAGCAGCCAAGAGGGGACTAGCGGGGAGACCCAGTACTTC

size: .
J: TRBJ2-2
V: TRBV18
D: .
CDR3: CASSNRTTGELFF
DNA: TGTGCCAGCTCCAACAGGACCACCGGGGAGCTGTTTTTT

size: .
J: TRBJ2-7
V: TRBV27
D: TRBD2
CDR3: CASRGGGGGQEQYF
DNA: TGTGCCAGCAGGGGTGGCGGGGGTGGTCAGGAGCAGTACTTC

size: .
J: TRBJ1-4
V: TRBV5-1
D: .
CDR3: CASSPRSNEKLFF
DNA: TGCGCCAGCAGCCCGCGGTCTAATGAAAAACTGTTTTTT

size: .
J: TRBJ2-7
V: TRBV7-9
D: TRBD2
CDR3: CASSGTSGGASDGYEQYF
DNA: TGTGCCAGCAGCGGGACTAGCGGGGGGGCCTCCGATGGCTACGAGCAGTACTTC

size: .
J: TRBJ2-7
V: TRBV3-1/TRBV3-2
D: .
CDR3: CASSRGPASYEQYF
DNA: TGTGCCAGCAGCCGAGGTCCCGCCTCCTACGAGCAGTACTTC

size: once
J: TRBJ1-6
V: TRBV7-8
D: .
CDR3: CASSTPGHGDSPLHF
DNA: TGTGCCAGCAGCACTCCGGGACACGGCGATTCGCCCCTCCACTTT

size: .
J: TRBJ2-7
V: TRBV19
D: TRBD1
CDR3: CATTYQQGIGYEQYF
DNA: TGTGCCACCACTTACCAACAGGGGATTGGCTACGAGCAGTACTTC

size: .
J: TRBJ2-1
V: TRBV10-3
D: .
CDR3: CAIAGLGGNEQFF
DNA: TGTGCCATCGCGGGCCTGGGGGGCAATGAGCAGTTCTTC

size: .
J: TRBJ2-3
V: TRBV5-1
D: TRBD2
CDR3: CASSFWTSGVSTDTQYF
DNA: TGCGCCAGCAGCTTCTGGACTAGCGGGGTCAGCACAGATACGCAGTATTTT

size: .
J: TRBJ2-3
V: TRBV7-6
D: TRBD1
CDR3: CASSPTTGAQDTQYF
DNA: TGTGCCAGCAGCCCAACGACAGGGGCGCAAGATACGCAGTATTTT

size: .
J: TRBJ2-2
V: TRBV19
D: TRBD1
CDR3: CASRQGSTGELFF
DNA: TGTGCCAGTCGACAGGGGTCCACCGGGGAGCTGTTTTTT

size: .
J: TRBJ2-1
V: TRBV28
D: TRBD1
CDR3: CASSWPVAGGQLHNEQFF
DNA: TGTGCCAGCAGTTGGCCGGTGGCAGGGGGCCAGTTGCACAATGAGCAGTTCTTC

size: .
J: TRBJ2-5
V: TRBV7-9
D: .
CDR3: CASSPTGGQGTQYF
DNA: TGTGCCAGCAGCCCGACCGGCGGCCAGGGGACCCAGTACTTC

size: .
J: TRBJ1-1
V: TRBV12-3/TRBV12-4
D: .
CDR3: CASSLLSTEAFF
DNA: TGTGCCAGCAGTTTACTCAGCACTGAAGCTTTCTTT

size: .
J: TRBJ2-5
V: TRBV7-2
D: TRBD1
CDR3: CASSQGVIGQETQYF
DNA: TGTGCCAGCAGCCAGGGGGTTATCGGCCAAGAGACCCAGTACTTC

size: few
J: TRBJ1-5
V: TRBV27
D: TRBD1
CDR3: CARRGQGAGQPQHF
DNA: TGTGCCAGGCGGGGACAGGGGGCAGGCCAGCCCCAGCATTTT

size: .
J: TRBJ1-4
V: TRBV19
D: .
CDR3: CASSIEGYGNEKLFF
DNA: TGTGCCAGTAGTATTGAGGGTTATGGTAATGAAAAACTGTTTTTT

size: .
J: TRBJ2-1
V: TRBV10-3
D: .
CDR3: CAISEGVYEQFF
DNA: TGTGCCATCAGTGAAGGGGTGTATGAGCAGTTCTTC

size: .
J: TRBJ2-1
V: TRBV7-6
D: TRBD2
CDR3: CASSHPSGGSYNEQFF
DNA: TGTGCCAGCAGCCATCCTAGCGGGGGGTCCTACAATGAGCAGTTCTTC

size: .
J: TRBJ2-3
V: TRBV6-2/TRBV6-3
D: .
CDR3: CASSYGRYTDTQYF
DNA: TGTGCCAGCAGTTACGGGAGGTACACAGATACGCAGTATTTT

size: .
J: TRBJ1-2
V: TRBV5-1
D: .
CDR3: CASSISGPNGGGYTF
DNA: TGCGCCAGCAGCATCTCGGGTCCAAATGGTGGTGGCTACACCTTC

size: .
J: TRBJ2-5
V: TRBV11-3
D: .
CDR3: CASSLGDTSLGETQYF
DNA: TGTGCCAGCAGCTTAGGGGACACCTCTCTTGGAGAGACCCAGTACTTC

size: .
J: TRBJ2-1
V: TRBV18
D: TRBD1
CDR3: CASSPGDRGLPALYNEQFF
DNA: TGTGCCAGCTCACCCGGGGACAGGGGGCTCCCCGCCCTTTACAATGAGCAGTTCTTC

size: .
J: TRBJ1-5
V: TRBV7-2
D: TRBD1
CDR3: CASSLQGQGNNQPQHF
DNA: TGTGCCAGCAGCTTACAGGGACAGGGTAACAATCAGCCCCAGCATTTT

size: .
J: TRBJ2-7
V: TRBV18
D: .
CDR3: CASSPGSANYEQYF
DNA: TGTGCCAGCTCACCTGGCTCCGCCAACTACGAGCAGTACTTC

size: .
J: TRBJ1-5
V: TRBV3-1/TRBV3-2
D: .
CDR3: CASSQGSGRGGNQPQHF
DNA: TGTGCCAGCAGCCAAGGATCAGGCAGGGGCGGCAATCAGCCCCAGCATTTT

size: .
J: TRBJ2-7
V: TRBV19
D: .
CDR3: CATGPHGKQYF
DNA: TGTGCCACAGGTCCTCACGGGAAGCAGTACTTC

size: .
J: TRBJ1-2
V: TRBV20-1
D: TRBD1
CDR3: CSASLSGQGGGYTF
DNA: TGCAGTGCTAGTCTGTCGGGACAGGGGGGTGGCTACACCTTC

size: .
J: TRBJ1-1
V: TRBV7-2
D: TRBD1
CDR3: CASSSQGAQGTEAFF
DNA: TGTGCCAGCAGCTCACAGGGGGCTCAGGGGACTGAAGCTTTCTTT

size: .
J: TRBJ2-7
V: TRBV1
D: .
CDR3: CTSSQSGLFFFGQYF
DNA: TGCACCAGCAGCCAATCAGGGCTATTTTTTTTTGGGCAGTACTTC

size: once
J: TRBJ1-6
V: TRBV30
D: TRBD1
CDR3: CAWRQTGASSSPLHF
DNA: TGTGCCTGGAGGCAGACAGGGGCTAGTAGTTCACCCCTCCACTTT

size: .
J: TRBJ1-2
V: TRBV11-2
D: .
CDR3: CASGEGDHGYTF
DNA: TGTGCCAGTGGAGAAGGGGATCATGGCTACACCTTC

size: few
J: TRBJ2-2
V: TRBV10-3
D: TRBD1
CDR3: CAISSTTGTGSSGELFF
DNA: TGTGCCATCAGTAGCACAACCGGGACAGGGAGCTCCGGGGAGCTGTTTTTT

size: .
J: TRBJ1-4
V: TRBV5-4
D: TRBD1
CDR3: CASSLQGVAGEKLFF
DNA: TGTGCCAGCAGCTTGCAGGGGGTGGCAGGGGAAAAACTGTTTTTT

size: .
J: TRBJ1-2
V: TRBV5-1
D: TRBD1
CDR3: CASSPPATGVGYTF
DNA: TGCGCCAGCAGCCCGCCTGCGACAGGGGTGGGCTACACCTTC

size: few
J: TRBJ2-5
V: TRBV4-3
D: TRBD2
CDR3: CASSQDPLSGGVGETQYF
DNA: TGCGCCAGCAGCCAAGATCCTTTGAGCGGGGGGGTTGGTGAGACCCAGTACTTC

size: .
J: TRBJ2-5
V: TRBV7-6
D: TRBD2
CDR3: CASSLIFWASGGRETQYF
DNA: TGTGCCAGCAGCTTAATTTTTTGGGCTAGCGGGGGTCGAGAGACCCAGTACTTC

size: .
J: TRBJ2-1
V: TRBV7-2
D: TRBD2
CDR3: CASSYSGGGPYNEQFF
DNA: TGTGCCAGCAGCTACAGCGGGGGGGGGCCCTACAATGAGCAGTTCTTC

size: many
J: TRBJ1-5
V: TRBV4-3
D: TRBD1
CDR3: CASSPEGAGNQPQHF
DNA: TGCGCCAGCAGCCCCGAGGGGGCAGGCAATCAGCCCCAGCATTTT

size: .
J: TRBJ1-2
V: TRBV7-2
D: .
CDR3: CASSDQGLGYGYTF
DNA: TGTGCCAGCAGCGACCAGGGTTTGGGGTATGGCTACACCTTC

size: .
J: TRBJ1-1
V: TRBV5-8
D: .
CDR3: CASSFREGPEAFF
DNA: TGTGCCAGCAGCTTCAGGGAAGGGCCTGAAGCTTTCTTT